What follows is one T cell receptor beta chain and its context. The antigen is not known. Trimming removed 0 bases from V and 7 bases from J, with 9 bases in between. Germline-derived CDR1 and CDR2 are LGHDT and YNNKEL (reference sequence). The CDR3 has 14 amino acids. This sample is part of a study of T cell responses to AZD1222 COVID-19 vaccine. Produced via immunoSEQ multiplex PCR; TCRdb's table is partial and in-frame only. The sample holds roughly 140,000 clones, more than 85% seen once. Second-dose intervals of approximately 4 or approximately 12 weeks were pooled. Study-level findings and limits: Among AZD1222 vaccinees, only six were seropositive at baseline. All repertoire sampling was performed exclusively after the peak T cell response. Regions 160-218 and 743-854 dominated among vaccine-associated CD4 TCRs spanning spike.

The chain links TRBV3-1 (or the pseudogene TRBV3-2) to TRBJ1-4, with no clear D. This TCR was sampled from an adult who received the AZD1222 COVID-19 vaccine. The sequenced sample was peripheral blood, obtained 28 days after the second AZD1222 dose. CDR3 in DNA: TGTGCCAGCAGCCAAGAGGGCGGTGGTGAAAAACTGTTTTTT. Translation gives CASSQEGGGEKLFF.